This is a list of T cell receptor beta chains from one sample in a study of blood T cell repertoires in COVID-19. The method was immunoSEQ multiplex PCR; TCRdb's version includes in-frame clones alone and lacks a portion of them. The table has 150,000 or so clones, 80% to 90% seen once. Material: peripheral blood. The receptors originated from a woman aged 55 to 70 with acute or convalescent COVID-19. The CDR3 runs from the conserved cysteine through the conserved F or W. The D gene is left open where the match is weak. Part of the rows lack a size; the others show once, few, many or a class for expanded clones.

clone_size: once; v_call: TRBV7-2; j_call: TRBJ1-2; d_call: -; cdr3_aa: CASSLDQGFGYTF; cdr3_nt: TGTGCCAGCAGCTTAGATCAGGGTTTCGGCTACACCTTC
clone_size: -; v_call: TRBV4-2; j_call: TRBJ1-2; d_call: -; cdr3_aa: CASSQGGLGPEGYGYTF; cdr3_nt: TGTGCCAGCAGCCAAGGGGGGCTGGGCCCCGAGGGCTATGGCTACACCTTC
clone_size: -; v_call: TRBV6-5; j_call: TRBJ1-6; d_call: TRBD1; cdr3_aa: CASRRTGGSSPLHF; cdr3_nt: TGTGCCAGCAGGAGGACAGGGGGCAGTTCACCCCTCCACTTT
clone_size: -; v_call: TRBV5-1; j_call: TRBJ1-2; d_call: -; cdr3_aa: CASSLEGDGYTF; cdr3_nt: TGCGCCAGCAGCTTGGAAGGGGATGGCTACACCTTC
clone_size: -; v_call: TRBV7-2; j_call: TRBJ2-3; d_call: -; cdr3_aa: CASSPTLALGSTQYF; cdr3_nt: TGTGCCAGCAGCCCCACTCTAGCGTTAGGTAGCACGCAGTATTTT
clone_size: -; v_call: TRBV28; j_call: TRBJ1-5; d_call: TRBD1; cdr3_aa: CASSLQGATNQPQHF; cdr3_nt: TGTGCCAGCAGTTTACAGGGGGCGACCAATCAGCCCCAGCATTTT
clone_size: -; v_call: TRBV4-2; j_call: TRBJ2-1; d_call: TRBD1; cdr3_aa: CASSPNRQGWQFF; cdr3_nt: TGTGCCAGCAGCCCAAATAGACAGGGATGGCAGTTCTTC
clone_size: -; v_call: TRBV18; j_call: TRBJ1-4; d_call: -; cdr3_aa: CASSPLSGDEKLFF; cdr3_nt: TGTGCCAGCTCACCACTTTCGGGGGATGAAAAACTGTTTTTT
clone_size: -; v_call: TRBV6-5; j_call: TRBJ1-1; d_call: -; cdr3_aa: CASLDEGTNTEAFF; cdr3_nt: TGTGCCAGCCTCGATGAGGGTACGAACACTGAAGCTTTCTTT
clone_size: -; v_call: TRBV28; j_call: TRBJ2-1; d_call: -; cdr3_aa: CASSSYIGQGREQFF; cdr3_nt: TGTGCCAGCAGTTCATATATCGGGCAGGGTCGTGAGCAGTTCTTC
clone_size: -; v_call: TRBV4-2; j_call: TRBJ1-1; d_call: TRBD1; cdr3_aa: CASSYTGTGGSRNTEAFF; cdr3_nt: TGTGCCAGCAGCTACACCGGGACAGGGGGTTCTAGGAACACTGAAGCTTTCTTT
clone_size: -; v_call: TRBV5-1; j_call: TRBJ1-2; d_call: -; cdr3_aa: CASSLAGTHYGYTF; cdr3_nt: TGCGCCAGCAGCTTGGCCGGGACTCATTATGGCTACACCTTC
clone_size: -; v_call: TRBV6-2/TRBV6-3; j_call: TRBJ2-2; d_call: TRBD2; cdr3_aa: CASSYLVSGGTGELFF; cdr3_nt: TGTGCCAGCAGTTATTTGGTTAGCGGGGGTACCGGGGAGCTGTTTTTT
clone_size: -; v_call: TRBV6-2/TRBV6-3; j_call: TRBJ1-5; d_call: -; cdr3_aa: CASSPAGGSPNQPQHF; cdr3_nt: TGTGCCAGCAGCCCCGCCGGGGGGTCCCCCAATCAGCCCCAGCATTTT
clone_size: once; v_call: TRBV18; j_call: TRBJ2-7; d_call: TRBD1; cdr3_aa: CASSPNPGTDYEQYF; cdr3_nt: TGTGCCAGCTCACCAAACCCAGGGACAGACTACGAGCAGTACTTC
clone_size: -; v_call: TRBV29-1; j_call: TRBJ2-5; d_call: -; cdr3_aa: CSVGSQETQYF; cdr3_nt: TGCAGCGTGGGGAGTCAAGAGACCCAGTACTTC
clone_size: once; v_call: TRBV7-9; j_call: TRBJ1-1; d_call: -; cdr3_aa: CASTMTEMNTEAFF; cdr3_nt: TGTGCCAGTACAATGACAGAAATGAACACTGAAGCTTTCTTT
clone_size: -; v_call: TRBV19; j_call: TRBJ1-1; d_call: -; cdr3_aa: CASSTTGFAFF; cdr3_nt: TGTGCCAGTAGTACAACAGGGTTCGCTTTCTTT
clone_size: -; v_call: TRBV6-2/TRBV6-3; j_call: TRBJ2-3; d_call: -; cdr3_aa: CASSSGGGFGGTDTQYF; cdr3_nt: TGTGCCAGCAGTTCCGGCGGGGGCTTCGGGGGCACAGATACGCAGTATTTT
clone_size: -; v_call: TRBV29-1; j_call: TRBJ2-1; d_call: TRBD2; cdr3_aa: CSESSGGDGREQFF; cdr3_nt: TGCAGCGAGTCTAGCGGGGGTGACGGTAGGGAGCAGTTCTTC
clone_size: -; v_call: TRBV29-1; j_call: TRBJ1-1; d_call: TRBD1; cdr3_aa: CSGLTGAGTEAFF; cdr3_nt: TGCAGCGGTCTGACAGGGGCCGGCACTGAAGCTTTCTTT
clone_size: -; v_call: TRBV2; j_call: TRBJ1-4; d_call: TRBD1; cdr3_aa: CASSPDRGPGEKLFF; cdr3_nt: TGTGCCAGCAGTCCCGACAGGGGGCCGGGTGAAAAACTGTTTTTT
clone_size: -; v_call: TRBV28; j_call: TRBJ2-1; d_call: TRBD2; cdr3_aa: CASSLKPGTSGGPYNEQFF; cdr3_nt: TGTGCCAGCAGTCTCAAACCCGGGACTAGCGGGGGGCCCTACAATGAGCAGTTCTTC
clone_size: -; v_call: TRBV9; j_call: TRBJ2-1; d_call: -; cdr3_aa: CASSVALWRGDEQFF; cdr3_nt: TGTGCCAGCAGCGTAGCGCTTTGGCGCGGGGATGAGCAGTTCTTC
clone_size: -; v_call: TRBV28; j_call: TRBJ1-2; d_call: TRBD1; cdr3_aa: CASSDRGFFGYGYTF; cdr3_nt: TGTGCCAGCAGCGACAGGGGGTTTTTCGGCTATGGCTACACCTTC